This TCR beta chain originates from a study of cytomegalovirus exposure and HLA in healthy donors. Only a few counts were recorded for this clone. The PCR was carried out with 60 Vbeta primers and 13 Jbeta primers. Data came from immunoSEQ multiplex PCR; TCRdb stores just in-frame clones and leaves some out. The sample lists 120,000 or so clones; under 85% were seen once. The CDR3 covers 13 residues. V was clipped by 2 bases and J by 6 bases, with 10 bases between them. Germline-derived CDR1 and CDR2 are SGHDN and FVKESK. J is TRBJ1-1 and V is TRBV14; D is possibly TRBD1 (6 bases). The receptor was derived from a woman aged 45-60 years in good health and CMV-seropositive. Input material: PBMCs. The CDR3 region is CASSQRYRAEAFF. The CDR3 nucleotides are TGTGCCAGCAGCCAAAGATACAGGGCTGAAGCTTTCTTT.